The clone carrying this T cell receptor beta chain was seen only a few times. Its antigen remains unidentified. MiXCR, applied by TCRdb to the reads, yields one record per CDR3 protein. The sample has fewer than 650,000 distinct CDR3 sequences, almost 40% seen once. This sample was included in a study of T cell repertoires in cytomegalovirus infection. The V and J ends lost 4 bases and 0 bases, in that order; junction bases with no gene match: 6. The CDR3 covers 16 residues. Germline V gene sequence: CDR1 MNHEY, CDR2 SMNVEV (reference sequence). This receptor was identified in a human donor in good health (CMV status not recorded). Some clones in this sample may be carry-over from other donors' samples. This specimen was cultured PBMCs, taken from culture after CMV antigen stimulation. The chain links TRBV27 to TRBJ2-1; 7 bases are a match to TRBD2. CDR3 protein: CASSYGSSGSYNEQFF. The CDR3 bases are TGTGCCAGCAGTTATGGCTCTAGCGGCTCCTACAATGAGCAGTTCTTC.